The T cell receptor (beta chain) described here comes from a study of CXCR3-negative and CXCR3-positive naive CD8 T cells (dated by TCRdb to about 2019). In the study overall: About 135 million TRB reads were obtained in total, roughly 1.5 +/- 0.3 million reads per library. Diversity and physicochemical repertoire analyses covered under twelve donors pooled from two independent experiments. TRBV-TRBJ cluster analysis included naive subsets from a handful of donors and memory cells from 3 donors.

In the case of this clonotype: It has no known antigen specificity.

Sequenced on a NextSeq 550. The Human TCR Profiling Kit (MiLaboratory) was used to prepare UMI-labeled 5' RACE TRB cDNA libraries. cDNA synthesis used the entire amount of extracted RNA, and PCR amplification then used the entire amount of cDNA produced. Libraries were prepared in parallel using an identical number of PCR cycles. In the original analysis: With a requirement of at least two reads per UMI, MIGEC and MiXCR extracted about 52,000 +/- 9,100 unique UMI-labeled TRB cDNA molecules per library. An average of roughly 40,000 +/- 10,000 functional in-frame TRB CDR3 nucleotide clonotypes without stop codons was found per library. After downsampling to 5000 UMI-labeled TRB molecules per sample, diversity metrics such as normalized Shannon-Wiener and Chao1 were calculated in VDJtools. VDJtools computed clonotype-size-weighted physicochemical properties of the central five CDR3 residues: interaction energy, strength, volume and Kidera factor 4. The reads underwent TCRdb reprocessing, giving one record for each CDR3 protein sequence and no DNA. None of the V and J calls come from the authors' own analysis; TCRdb made them. In this sample's table one finds about 23,000 distinct CDR3 sequences. The ten largest clones capture less than 5% of the sample.

Each CD8+ T cell subset was flow-sorted in triplicate, and some 300,000 cells per subset were placed directly into RLT lysis buffer. Naive CD8+ T cells were defined stringently as CD45RO-CCR7+CD27+CD95- to exclude memory contaminants. Using standard density gradient centrifugation, peripheral blood mononuclear cells were isolated from buffy coats. Naive CXCR3-negative and CXCR3-positive CD8+ T cells were flow-sorted on a FACSAria III. Total RNA was extracted from sorted cells using an RNeasy Mini Kit. In the germline V gene (reference sequence), CDR1 corresponds to SEHNR and CDR2 to FQNEAQ. Reading from cysteine to phenylalanine, the CDR3 counts 14 amino acids. No DNA was logged. Broad study findings and their caveats: Repertoire diversity was comparably high in both naive subsets but much lower in memory CD8+ T cells. Compared with CXCR3-negative naive cells, CXCR3-positive naive cells had TRB CDR3s with higher hydrophobicity (lower Kidera factor 4), lower energy, and higher strength and volume indices. Similar TRBV-TRBJ usage was shown by naive CXCR3-negative and CXCR3-positive cells from the same donor, whereas distinct patterns were shown by memory cells. Surface CD5, linked to self-reactivity in mice, was comparable between naive subsets; TCR interaction strength was therefore also inferred from TRB CDR3 physicochemical properties. Freshly isolated PBMCs were used for most assays because CXCR3 expression partially decreased after cryopreservation.

Specimen: naive CXCR3- CD8+ T cells from blood. Taken with the paper, the label for cell subset or site translates to: CD45RO-CCR7+CD27+CD95- naive CD8+ T cells lacking CXCR3 (TNR3-). The chain is made from TRBV7-9 and TRBJ1-1. This clonotype was sampled from a human donor in good health. Some clones in this sample may be carry-over from other donors' samples. The CDR3 is CASSLASRETEAFF.